This T cell receptor (beta chain) was identified in a study of CD8 T cells in Susac syndrome. After removal of 5 bases from V and 4 bases from J, the junction contained 3 bases not matched to a gene. CDR3 size: 15 residues. In germline, CDR1 is MRHNA, CDR2 SNTAGT. This clonotype was seen only once. Roughly 0.45 to 1 ug RNA was reverse transcribed with random hexamers. The CDR3 of TCR beta was amplified by immunoSEQ multiplex PCR across 54 Vbeta and 13 Jbeta. One entry per CDR3 protein, called by TCRdb with MiXCR from the immunoSEQ multiplex PCR reads. The sample has around 200,000 distinct CDR3 sequences, 90% to 95% seen once; the top ten hold over 0.1%. Sequencing of TCR beta was performed on blood CD8+ T cells and on blood CD4+ T cells. The multiple sclerosis controls were treatment-naive patients with relapsing-remitting disease that was stable or active. The TEMRA cells underwent FACS enrichment, while the CD8+ and CD4+ T cells underwent negative isolation.

The source material was CD8+ T cells from PBMCs. The clonotype originates from a human donor with multiple sclerosis. This sequence joins TRBV6-4 and TRBJ2-1; TRBD2 aligns across 12 bases. In DNA, the CDR3 is TGTGCCAGCAGTCGACTAGCGGGGGAATACAATGAGCAGTTCTTC. Protein sequence: CASSRLAGEYNEQFF.